These 10 T cell receptor beta chains were all obtained from the same sample, sequenced in a study of shared clonotypes between healthy human individuals. Clones were read by immunoSEQ multiplex PCR, and TCRdb kept only the in-frame ones, dropping some. The table has about 750,000 clones, 90% to 95% seen once. In the naive CD8 group, cells lacked CD45RO and were positively selected for CCR7, so terminally differentiated effector memory CD45RA+ cells were left out. Sequencing input: naive CD8+ T cells sorted from blood. All receptors derive from a man aged 25 to 45 in good health.

The chain employs TRBV4-1 and TRBJ2-7; 9 nucleotides agree with TRBD1. V lost 0 bases to trimming and J lost 6 bases; unmatched junction nucleotides: 9. CDR3 length: 16 residues. Germline CDR1 MGHRA, CDR2 YSYEKL. The CDR3, as DNA: TGCGCCAGCAGCCAAGACAGGGACAGGGAATATTCCGAGCAGTACTTC. Its translation: CASSQDRDREYSEQYF.

The rearrangement joins TRBV2 to TRBJ2-7; perhaps TRBD2 as D (5 bases). There are 11 residues in the CDR3. The germline CDR1 and CDR2 sequences are SNHLY and FYNNEI. V was cut by 7 bases and J by 6 bases, with 10 bases left in between. CDR3 sequence reads: CASTGGLEQYF. The CDR3 nucleotides read TGTGCCAGCACCGGTGGACTCGAGCAGTACTTC.

The J gene is TRBJ1-5, the V gene TRBV7-2; D remains ambiguous. The germline V gene encodes CDR1 SGHTA and CDR2 FQGNSA. V was clipped by 2 bases and J by 4 bases, with 15 bases between them. This CDR3 is built from 16 residues. CDR3 nucleotide sequence: TGTGCCAGCAGCTTATTGGGATCGGGTTTAAATCAGCCCCAGCATTTT. As protein: CASSLLGSGLNQPQHF.

This chain connects TRBV6-6 to TRBJ1-4; TRBD1 might be the D (6 bases). From germline, CDR1 is MNHNY and CDR2 SVGAGI (reference sequence). The V and J ends lost 5 bases and 6 bases respectively, with 10 bases between them. The CDR3 spans 13 residues. The CDR3 DNA is TGTGCCAGCAGTCTTACAGGGCATGAAAAACTGTTTTTT. Amino acids: CASSLTGHEKLFF.

The chain carries TRBV27 and TRBJ2-2, with D perhaps assigned TRBD1 or TRBD2 (5 bases each). CDR1 and CDR2 (germline): MNHEY, SMNVEV (reference sequence). Trimming left V 5 bases short and J 4 bases short, with 11 bases between. CDR3 length equals 14 residues. The CDR3 DNA is TGTGCCAGCAGTATTGGGACGGGCACCGGGGAGCTGTTTTTT. It encodes CASSIGTGTGELFF.

CDR3 bases: TGTGCCAGCAGTGAATCACGGTCGGATGGCTACACCTTC. Translating it yields CASSESRSDGYTF. The gene calls are TRBV2 and TRBJ1-2, with D hard to call. V was shortened by 2 bases and J by 6 bases, with 10 bases between the two germline ends. The CDR3 contains 13 residues. The germline gives CDR1 SNHLY, CDR2 FYNNEI.

The chain carries TRBV4-1 and TRBJ2-7; D may be TRBD2 (7 bases). The V gene's germline CDR1 is MGHRA and CDR2 YSYEKL. V lost 4 bases and J 3 bases, leaving 16 bases between the germline ends. CDR3 length equals 15 residues. The CDR3 loop is CASSPTQGGGYEQYF. CDR3 nucleotide sequence: TGCGCCAGCAGCCCGACCCAGGGAGGGGGCTACGAGCAGTACTTC.

The count of this clone is one. This chain links TRBV29-1 with TRBJ2-7; the D gene is possibly TRBD2 (7 bases). The germline CDR1 and CDR2 sequences are SQVTM and ANQGSEA. Trimming stripped 5 bases from V and 7 bases from J, with 18 bases between. The CDR3 length is 13 residues. The CDR3 DNA sequence: TGCAGCGTTCAGGGACTATCCCAGGGGGAGCAGTACTTC. Translated: CSVQGLSQGEQYF.

This clone showed up just once. V and J are TRBV6-5 and TRBJ2-5; possible D gene TRBD1, 6 bases. The CDR3 has 12 residues. V lost 7 bases and J lost 4, with 10 bases in between. Germline CDR1 is MNHEY and CDR2 is SVGAGI. The CDR3 region has the DNA TGTGCCAGCAATACAGGGTTAGAGACCCAGTACTTC. It translates to CASNTGLETQYF.

The chain couples TRBV28 to TRBJ1-2; D is ambiguous. The CDR3 contains 11 residues. The germline V gene encodes CDR1 MDHEN and CDR2 SYDVKM. Here the CDR3 reads CGSSHNYGYTF. CDR3 nucleotide sequence: TGTGGATCATCCCATAACTATGGCTACACCTTC.